These 12 T cell receptor beta chains were all obtained from the same sample, sequenced in a study of read filtering for tumor transcriptome and immune sequencing. From approximately 400 ng of RNA, a library with molecular barcoded alpha/delta and beta/gamma adaptors was made. TCRdb re-called the reads with MiXCR, one entry per CDR3 protein. The top ten hold less than 9% of the sample, which has some 38,000 distinct CDR3 sequences, 13% to 15% seen once. Source material: a population of CD138-negative cells sorted from bone marrow. These receptors originate from a donor at least 40 years old with multiple myeloma.

This clonotype was seen ten or more times. V and J are TRBV30 and TRBJ2-7, with 8 positions matching TRBD1. Germline V gene data show CDR1 as GTSNPN and CDR2 as SVGIG (reference sequence). Trimming at V came to 2 bases and at J to 3 bases, leaving 3 bases not matched to a gene. This CDR3 is 13 amino acids long. The CDR3 sequence: CAWSMDRVYEQYF. CDR3 DNA: TGTGCCTGGAGTATGGACAGGGTCTACGAGCAGTACTTC.

This clonotype was counted at least ten times. This chain connects TRBV5-1 to TRBJ2-3; tentatively, D is TRBD1 (6 bases). V lost 2 bases to trimming and J lost 5 bases, with 15 bases between them. Looked up from germline, CDR1 is SGHRS and CDR2 is YFSETQ. The CDR3 runs 15 residues. The CDR3 here is CASSFPRQAEDTQYF. In DNA, the CDR3 is TGCGCCAGCAGCTTTCCTCGACAGGCTGAAGATACGCAGTATTTT. The entire variable domain, with the rest obtained from reference TRBV5-1 and TRBJ2-3, is as follows: KAGVTQTPRYLIKTRGQQVTLSCSPISGHRSVSWYQQTPGQGLQFLFEYFSETQRNKGNFPGRFSGRQFSNSRSEMNVSTLELGDSALYLCASSFPRQAEDTQYFGPGTRLTVL.

Regarding this clonotype: A much larger clone lies one base from this, so it may be a read error. Since the CDR3 does not end with the conserved phenylalanine or tryptophan, this likely comes from a read error. The chain joins TRBV30 to TRBJ1-1; possible D gene TRBD1, 5 bases. Germline assignment: CDR1 GTSNPN and CDR2 SVGIG (reference sequence). Trimming took off 3 bases at V and 4 bases at J, with 15 bases between the two ends. The CDR3 loop spans 14 amino acids. The DNA for the CDR3 is TGTGCCTGGAGGCGAAGACAGTCTGGCACTGAAGCTTTCCTT. Translating it yields CAWRRRQSGTEAFL.

In regard to this clonotype: This likely stems from a read error, as it lies one base from a far larger clone. The chain carries TRBV6-6 and TRBJ1-2, with D unclear. CDR3 length: 18 residues. The germline V and J ends were trimmed by 0 bases and 6 bases, with 23 bases remaining between them. Germline CDR1 MNHNY, CDR2 SVGAGI (reference sequence). CDR3 protein: CASSYSTRSRPKFDGYTF. CDR3 DNA: TGTGCCAGCAGTTACTCGACAAGATCCCGCCCGAAGTTCGATGGCTACACCTTC.

The chain joins TRBV5-1 to TRBJ1-2, with D possibly TRBD1 on 6 matching bases. The CDR3 is made up of 14 amino acids. V lost 4 bases to trimming and J lost 8 bases, with 18 bases between them. Germline values: CDR1 SGHRS, CDR2 YFSETQ. CDR3 loop: CASSQEGTGRGYTF. The CDR3 coding sequence is TGCGCCAGCAGCCAAGAGGGTACAGGGAGAGGCTACACCTTC.

This clonotype was seen many times. This chain joins TRBV7-9 and TRBJ2-7, with TRBD1 as a possible D gene (6 bases). Deletions cut 3 bases from V and 3 bases from J, with 9 bases between. This CDR3 comprises 13 residues. The germline V gene has CDR1 SEHNR and CDR2 FQNEAQ (reference sequence). The CDR3: CASSLDRFYEQYF. The CDR3, as DNA: TGTGCCAGCAGCTTGGACAGATTCTACGAGCAGTACTTC. Drawing the rest from reference TRBV7-9 and TRBJ2-7, the complete variable domain is DTGVSQNPRHKITKRGQNVTFRCDPISEHNRLYWYRQTLGQGPEFLTYFQNEAQLEKSRLLSDRFSAERPKGSFSTLEIQRTEQGDSAMYLCASSLDRFYEQYFGPGTRLTVT.

This clonotype has at least ten counts. The chain carries TRBV6-5 and TRBJ1-5, with D maybe TRBD1 (5 bases). The CDR3 contains 14 residues. Trimming cost V 6 bases and J 3 bases, with 12 bases left between them. Germline-derived CDR1 and CDR2 are MNHEY and SVGAGI. The CDR3 DNA sequence: TGTGCCAGCAGCTCGGGGCAGCTCAATCAGCCCCAGCATTTT. This sequence encodes CASSSGQLNQPQHF.

Details on this clonotype: As the CDR3 is not closed by the conserved phenylalanine or tryptophan, this likely results from a read error. The limits of the CDR3 on the DNA are not certain, so only TCRdb's listed CDR3 is given. This sequence joins TRBV20-1 and TRBJ2-1; TRBD1 was called by the table and not checked on the DNA. Looked up from germline, CDR1 is DFQATT and CDR2 is SNEGSKA (reference sequence). The CDR3 adds up to 15 amino acids, both ends counted. The CDR3 sequence is CSATGREGPWDEQIC.

This clonotype was picked up many times. V is TRBV28 and J is TRBJ2-5; 7 bases are a match to TRBD1. Germline trimming cut 1 base from V and 7 bases from J; bases unmatched to any gene: 9. This CDR3 contains 15 residues. Germline assignment: CDR1 MDHEN and CDR2 SYDVKM. The CDR3 region has the DNA TGTGCCAGCAGTTTATACCGACAGGGCCTAGGGACCCAGTACTTC. This gives the protein CASSLYRQGLGTQYF.

This clonotype was picked up many times. This sequence joins TRBV29-1 and TRBJ1-4; D unclear. Germline CDR1 SQVTM, CDR2 ANQGSEA. This CDR3 has 17 residues. The ends were cut back, 7 bases at V and 4 bases at J, with 25 bases in the middle. The CDR3 region is CSAKEDPRKTLNEKLFF. The CDR3 coding sequence is TGCAGCGCTAAAGAGGACCCAAGAAAGACCCTTAATGAAAAACTGTTTTTT.

This clonotype qualifies as medium-sized. The genes are TRBV2 and TRBJ1-4, with 8 bases lining up with TRBD1. Germline assignment: CDR1 SNHLY and CDR2 FYNNEI. Germline trimming cut 4 bases from V and 8 bases from J; bases unmatched to any gene: 15. This CDR3 is 17 amino acids long. CDR3 coding DNA: TGTGCCAGCAGTGTTTCGTGGGTTCAGGGGGCGGAGGAAAAACTGTTTTTT. Its protein is CASSVSWVQGAEEKLFF.

This clonotype was seen at least ten times. The chain is built from TRBV29-1 and TRBJ1-4; D call uncertain. The CDR3 is 15 residues long. Between the trimmed V and J ends, which lost 8 bases and 2 bases, there was a span of 18 bases. From germline, CDR1 is SQVTM and CDR2 ANQGSEA. The CDR3: CSPKDPGRTNEKLFF. DNA of the CDR3: TGCAGCCCAAAAGATCCGGGGAGGACTAATGAAAAACTGTTTTTT.